This T cell receptor beta chain was recorded in a study of CD8 T cells in Susac syndrome. With random hexamers, reverse transcription was performed on about 0.45 to 1 ug of RNA. Amplification of TCR beta CDR3 used immunoSEQ multiplex PCR across 54 Vbeta and 13 Jbeta. TCRdb re-called the immunoSEQ multiplex PCR reads with MiXCR, one entry per CDR3 protein. In the table there are some 100,000 distinct CDR3 sequences, 85% to 95% of which are singletons. V dropped 3 bases and J dropped 6 bases, with 17 bases sitting between them. CDR3 length: 16 residues. CDR1 and CDR2 from the germline V gene are KGHDR and SFDVKD. The sequenced target, TCR beta, came from blood CD8+ and CD4+ T cells. Healthy donors were controls matched for age and sex. TEMRA cells were enriched by FACS, while CD8+ and CD4+ T cells were obtained through a negative isolation that was performed magnetically.

The sequenced sample was CD8+ T cells from PBMCs. This TCR came from a human donor in good health. The V gene is TRBV24-1, the J gene TRBJ2-1; TRBD1 or TRBD2 may be the D gene (5 bases each). CDR3 coding DNA: TGTGCCACCAGTGATCGGCCGGGCCGAGGGGTCAATGAGCAGTTCTTC. As protein: CATSDRPGRGVNEQFF.